The entry that follows covers one T cell receptor beta chain sequence. This clonotype was seen at least ten times. The antigen it binds to is not known. Base qualities were left out, and no much larger clone turns up one base away. This record belongs to a study of T cell repertoires in cytomegalovirus infection (dated by TCRdb to between 2018 and 2021). With regard to the full study: Donor HLA type was relevant to the analysis, as public TCR beta signatures indicated carriage of CMV infection together with the matching HLA type. The paper as a whole reports these results and caveats: The ex vivo response was dominated by HLA-C-restricted CMV-specific TCR beta clonotypes, and the single most frequent clonotype in two of eight donors was supplied by these HLA-C-restricted clonotypes. In both this cohort and an independent roughly 350-donor cohort, the cumulative frequency of public TCR beta family members distinguished carriers of CMV infection plus the relevant HLA type.

There are 17 amino acids in the CDR3, from cysteine to phenylalanine inclusive. The DNA shown is the 51-base CDR3, in frame from base 1. CDR1 and CDR2 are read off the germline V gene as SGHVS and FQNEAQ. V loses 5 bases, J loses 4 bases, and the germline ends lie 18 bases apart. The instrument was an Illumina HiSeq 1500. Clones were called with MiXCR by TCRdb after fastp trimmed the public reads at Q25, and only in-frame beta chains were retained. Every distinct CDR3 protein forms one entry, paired with its most common genes and DNA. Present in this sample are about 180,000 distinct CDR3 sequences, under 15% of which were seen just once. The ten largest make up 25% to 30% of the sample.

The sequencing input was PBMCs. The sequence was collected from a human donor in good health (CMV status not recorded). Some clones in this sample may be carry-over from other donors' samples. The rearrangement joined TRBV7-8 to TRBJ2-6; the D region possibly corresponds to TRBD1 (6 bases align). The CDR3 sequence is CASSPRTAEAGANVLTF. The DNA reads as follows: TGTGCCAGCAGCCCCCGGACAGCCGAGGCAGGGGCCAACGTCCTGACTTTC.